This T cell receptor beta chain comes out of a study of control samples from healthy donors and cancer patients. Sequencing was performed with immunoSEQ multiplex PCR; in TCRdb, only in-frame clones are kept and a portion is missing. The sample shows tens of thousands of clones, 75% to 90% of them seen only once. From germline, CDR1 is LNHDA and CDR2 SQIVND (reference sequence). The CDR3 is 14 amino acids. V was clipped by 8 bases and J by 3 bases, with 15 bases between them. The clonotype comes from a man in his sixties in good health. The chain couples TRBV19 to TRBJ2-3, with a weak D call TRBD2 (5 bases). The sample was blood. The CDR3 protein is CASQAAYSTDTQYF. The DNA for the CDR3 is TGTGCCAGTCAAGCGGCGTACTCAACAGATACGCAGTATTTT.